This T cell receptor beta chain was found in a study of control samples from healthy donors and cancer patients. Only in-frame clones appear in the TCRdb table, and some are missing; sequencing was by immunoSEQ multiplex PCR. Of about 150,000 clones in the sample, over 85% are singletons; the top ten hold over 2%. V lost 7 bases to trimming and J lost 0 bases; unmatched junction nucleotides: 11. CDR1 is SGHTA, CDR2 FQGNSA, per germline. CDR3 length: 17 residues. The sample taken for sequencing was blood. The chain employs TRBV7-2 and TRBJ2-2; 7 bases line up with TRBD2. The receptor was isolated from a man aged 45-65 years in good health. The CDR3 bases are TGTGCCAGCACCCCCAGAGGCAGCGGGACGAACACCGGGGAGCTGTTTTTT. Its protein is CASTPRGSGTNTGELFF.